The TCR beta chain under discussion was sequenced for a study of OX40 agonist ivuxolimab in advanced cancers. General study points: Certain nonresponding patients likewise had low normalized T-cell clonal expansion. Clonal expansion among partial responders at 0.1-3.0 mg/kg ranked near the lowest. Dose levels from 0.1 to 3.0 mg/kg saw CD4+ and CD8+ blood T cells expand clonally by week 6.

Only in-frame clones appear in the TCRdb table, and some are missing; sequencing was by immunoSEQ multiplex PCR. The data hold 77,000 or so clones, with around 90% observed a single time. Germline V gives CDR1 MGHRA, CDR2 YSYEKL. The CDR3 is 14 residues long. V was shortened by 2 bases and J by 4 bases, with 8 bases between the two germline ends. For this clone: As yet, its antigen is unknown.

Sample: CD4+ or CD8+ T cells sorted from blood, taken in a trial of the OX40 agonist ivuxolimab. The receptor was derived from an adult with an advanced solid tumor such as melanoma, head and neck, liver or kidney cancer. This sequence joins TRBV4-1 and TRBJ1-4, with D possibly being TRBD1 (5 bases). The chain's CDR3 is CASSQPGLNEKLFF. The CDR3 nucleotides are TGCGCCAGCAGCCAACCGGGACTTAATGAAAAACTGTTTTTT.